These T cell receptor beta chains were read from a single sample in a study of T cell responses to AZD1222 COVID-19 vaccine. Sequencing was performed with immunoSEQ multiplex PCR; in TCRdb, only in-frame clones are kept and a portion is missing. The data show about 170,000 clones, around 90% seen once. The sample here was peripheral blood, taken on day 0 of AZD1222 vaccination. All receptors derive from an adult in good health. The CDR3 runs from the conserved cysteine through the conserved F or W.

j_gene: TRBJ1-3; v_gene: TRBV14; CDR3aa: CASSQLMAFTGNTIYF
j_gene: TRBJ1-4; v_gene: TRBV4-1; CDR3aa: CASSQDRAGSPHRGLFF
j_gene: TRBJ1-5; v_gene: TRBV19; CDR3aa: CASKGQGSGYSNQPQHF
j_gene: TRBJ2-1; v_gene: TRBV7-9; CDR3aa: CASSPQRSSYNEQFF
j_gene: TRBJ1-2; v_gene: TRBV2; CDR3aa: CASSSTGSGYGYTF
j_gene: TRBJ2-2; v_gene: TRBV6-5; CDR3aa: CASVVGQVPGGELFF
j_gene: TRBJ1-1; v_gene: TRBV7-2; CDR3aa: CASSAEQGGTEAFF
j_gene: TRBJ1-1; v_gene: TRBV5-1; CDR3aa: CASSLGTTNTEAFF
j_gene: TRBJ2-1; v_gene: TRBV6-1; CDR3aa: CASSEVWVAGNEQFF
j_gene: TRBJ1-6; v_gene: TRBV30; CDR3aa: CAWSVFGSNSPLHF
j_gene: TRBJ2-3; v_gene: TRBV24-1; CDR3aa: CATSDFEGDSTDTQYF
j_gene: TRBJ1-5; v_gene: TRBV7-6; CDR3aa: CASSSEGSNQPQHF
j_gene: TRBJ2-6; v_gene: TRBV29-1; CDR3aa: CSVKTGGKSGANVLTF
j_gene: TRBJ1-2; v_gene: TRBV3-1/TRBV3-2; CDR3aa: CASSQDSLGPYGYTF